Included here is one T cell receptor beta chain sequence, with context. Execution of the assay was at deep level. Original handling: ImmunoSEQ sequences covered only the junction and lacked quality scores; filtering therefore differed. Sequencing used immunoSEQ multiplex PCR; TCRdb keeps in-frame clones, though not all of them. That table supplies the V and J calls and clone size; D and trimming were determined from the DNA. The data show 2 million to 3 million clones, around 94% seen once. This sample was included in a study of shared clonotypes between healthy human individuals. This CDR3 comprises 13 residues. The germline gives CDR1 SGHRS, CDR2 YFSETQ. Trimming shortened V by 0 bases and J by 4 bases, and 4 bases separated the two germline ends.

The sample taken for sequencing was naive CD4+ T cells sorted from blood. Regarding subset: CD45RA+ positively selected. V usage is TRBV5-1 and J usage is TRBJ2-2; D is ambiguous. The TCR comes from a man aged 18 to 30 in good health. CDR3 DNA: TGCGCCAGCAGCTTGGAAATCACCGGGGAGCTGTTTTTT. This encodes CASSLEITGELFF.